Described below is a single TCR beta chain sequence and its context. This sample stems from a study of blood T cell repertoires in COVID-19. Turning to the study itself: Sites in the United States, Italy and Spain provided acute and convalescent COVID-19 samples. The cDNA or gDNA used as material had been derived from T cells, B-cell-depleted T cells, or PBMCs.

Study processing details: By means of reference gene primer amplification, nucleated cell counts were estimated. The repertoire was sequenced with immunoSEQ multiplex PCR; TCRdb's copy has only in-frame clones and lacks some. V, J and clone size derive from that table, while D and trimming were established from the DNA sequence. Found here are 21,000 or so clones, roughly 89% of them singletons; the top ten hold approximately 20%. The V gene lost 6 bases and the J gene lost 0 bases, with 8 bases spanning the gap. The CDR3 consists of 13 residues. This chain connects TRBV12-3 or TRBV12-4 to TRBJ1-2, with no clear D. This TCR derives from a man between 65 and 85 years old with active COVID-19. Sequencing was performed on peripheral blood. Written as DNA, the CDR3 is TGTGCCAGCAGCATGACATCTAACTATGGCTACACCTTC. Protein product: CASSMTSNYGYTF.